The clone carrying this T cell receptor (beta chain) was seen only a few times. Its antigen remains unknown. The data stem from a study of T cells after yellow fever vaccination. Study results and caveats: The CD4 and CD8 compartments had a small share of their clonotypes in common. After the booster, 96% of CD4 and 75% to 90% of CD8 primary-response clones were re-detected. Faster peaking, at day 5 versus 15, marked a secondary response that was weaker.

5'RACE template switching produced TCR cDNA carrying a universal primer site and UMIs. Using its own MiXCR run on the 5' RACE reads, TCRdb lists one record per CDR3 protein. The table has a few hundred thousand distinct CDR3 sequences, 4.1% seen once; the top ten hold about 22%. V gave up 2 bases and J gave up 10 bases, with 8 bases separating them. CDR1 is SNHLY, CDR2 FYNNEI, per germline. This CDR3 is 11 amino acids long. This TCR was sampled from a young man who received the YFV17D yellow fever vaccine. The rearrangement uses TRBV2 and TRBJ1-2, with a tentative D call TRBD1 (5 bases). The specimen comprised PBMCs, sampled 5 days after the yellow fever booster vaccination. The CDR3 region has the DNA TGTGCCAGCAGTGAATATGGGACCTACACCTTC. Protein sequence: CASSEYGTYTF.